This T cell receptor beta chain was documented in a study of T cell changes during pregnancy in multiple sclerosis (dated by TCRdb to between 2018 and 2021). Notes on the research overall: The study examined how the T cell repertoire changed over the course of pregnancy in women with multiple sclerosis.

Libraries were constructed by the immunoSEQ multiplex PCR assay. The immuneACCESS repertoire file appears here via TCRdb, limited to in-frame rearrangements. These files lack a portion of the clones; in checked studies, under half of the deficit traces to unresolved V genes, and the cause of the others is not known. Counted in this sample were approximately 92,000 clones; more than 85% of them appeared once. Approximately 1.4% of the sample belongs to the ten largest clones. Points on this clone: The specificity of this receptor is unknown. Base quality data are lacking; no much larger clone is found one base away.

The sample was peripheral blood, taken in the first trimester of pregnancy. This receptor was identified in a female donor with multiple sclerosis, enrolled in a pregnancy study.

The DNA reads as follows: TGTGCCAGCAGCTTGGCCGGGTGGGGCACAGATACGCAGTATTTT. Its translation is CASSLAGWGTDTQYF. The chain is made from TRBV11-2 and TRBJ2-3; no D gene can be assigned with confidence. Per the germline V gene, SGHAT is the CDR1 and FQNNGV is the CDR2. Trimming removed 3 bases from V and 1 base from J, leaving 11 bases between the germline ends. The CDR3 holds 15 amino acids from the cysteine to the phenylalanine. Of all the DNA, just the CDR3 is kept, 45 bases in frame from base 1.